This TCR beta chain was identified during a study of blood T cell repertoires in COVID-19. CDR3 length: 13 residues. The germline V gene has CDR1 LGHDT and CDR2 YNNKEL (reference sequence). Trimming took 1 base from V and 0 from J, leaving 3 bases between them. Libraries were prepared by immunoSEQ multiplex PCR; TCRdb keeps only in-frame clonotypes and omits some of them. The sample has around 160,000 clones, roughly 81% seen once. This receptor was identified in a human donor with acute or convalescent COVID-19. The donor label of this sample is uncertain. The sample consisted of peripheral blood. This chain joins TRBV3-1 (or the pseudogene TRBV3-2) and TRBJ1-1; the D is unclear. The CDR3 loop reads CASSQVVNTEAFF. In nucleotides, the CDR3 is TGTGCCAGCAGCCAAGTAGTGAACACTGAAGCTTTCTTT.